This TCR beta chain was obtained from a study of cytomegalovirus exposure and HLA in healthy donors. The PCR employed 60 Vbeta primers together with 13 Jbeta primers. The assay was immunoSEQ multiplex PCR, and TCRdb's table has in-frame clones only and misses some. The sample has about 140,000 clones, 65% to 80% seen once. This clone has more than one count but fewer than ten. Between the trimmed V and J ends, which lost 4 bases and 8 bases, there was a span of 23 bases. The CDR3 is 16 amino acids. Per germline, CDR1 LGHNA and CDR2 YNFKEQ. The receptor comes from a male donor in good health and CMV-seronegative. The V and J genes are TRBV4-2 and TRBJ1-2; D gene ambiguous. Specimen: PBMCs. CDR3: CASSLTSTRNEGGYTF. The CDR3 DNA is TGTGCCAGCAGCCTCACCAGCACCCGGAACGAGGGCGGCTACACCTTC.